The 29 T cell receptor beta chains below come from one sample, sequenced in a study of cytomegalovirus exposure and HLA in healthy donors (dated by TCRdb to about 2017). Library method: the immunoSEQ multiplex PCR assay. The multiplex PCR relied on a mix of 60 forward primers for TCR Vbeta segments and 13 reverse primers for TCR Jbeta segments. Sourced from immuneACCESS, this table was stored by TCRdb with only in-frame sequences that have V and J called. A share of the clones is absent; for the studies checked, an unresolved V gene accounts for under half, and the remainder has no known explanation. The table for this sample lists 98,000 or so clones; around 77% of them were counted only once. The ten top clones hold 7.7% of the sample. Sequenced: PBMCs. The source is a female donor in good health and CMV-seronegative.

This clone was recorded only once. The chain links TRBV6-6 to TRBJ1-3, with D perhaps TRBD1 (6 bases). The CDR3 loop spans 16 amino acids. Germline V gives CDR1 MNHNY, CDR2 SVGAGI (reference sequence). The ends were cut back, 6 bases at V and 2 bases at J, with 17 bases in the middle. The CDR3 DNA reads TGTGCCAGCAGCCAGGGACATCCCGGTACTGGAAACACCATATATTTT. This encodes CASSQGHPGTGNTIYF.

This clone appeared once. This sequence joins TRBV29-1 and TRBJ2-5, with D maybe TRBD1 (5 bases). The CDR3 totals 15 residues. Trimming cost V 2 bases and J 5 bases, with 18 bases left between them. Germline V gene lookup returns CDR1 SQVTM and CDR2 ANQGSEA. The CDR3 DNA sequence: TGCAGCGTTGAATCCCCAACAAGGGGTTTGGAGACCCAGTACTTC. Its protein is CSVESPTRGLETQYF.

This chain joins TRBV2 and TRBJ2-2, with D possibly being TRBD2 (6 bases). In germline, CDR1 is SNHLY, CDR2 FYNNEI. This CDR3 comprises 17 residues. Trimming pared 8 bases from V and 5 bases from J, leaving 24 bases between. The CDR3 coding sequence is TGTGCCAGCTCTCCAACACGGACGGCGCGGGGAACCGGGGAGCTGTTTTTT. This gives the protein CASSPTRTARGTGELFF.

The chain carries TRBV28 and TRBJ2-1; TRBD1 is a possible D gene (6 bases). V was clipped by 5 bases and J by 4 bases, with 15 bases between them. CDR3 length: 15 amino acids. Germline assignment: CDR1 MDHEN and CDR2 SYDVKM. The CDR3 DNA sequence: TGTGCCAGCAGTCCCCTATTACAGGGTTACAATGAGCAGTTCTTC. This translates into CASSPLLQGYNEQFF. Drawing the rest from reference TRBV28 and TRBJ2-1, the complete variable domain is DVKVTQSSRYLVKRTGEKVFLECVQDMDHENMFWYRQDPGLGLRLIYFSYDVKMKEKGDIPEGYSVSREKKERFSLILESASTNQTSMYLCASSPLLQGYNEQFFGPGTRLTVL.

The V call is TRBV7-3, the J call TRBJ1-1, with TRBD1 identical over 7 bases. Per the germline V gene, CDR1 is SGHTA and CDR2 is FQGTGA. The V gene end was trimmed by 2 bases and the J gene end by 8 bases; junction bases not matched to a gene: 5. The CDR3 is 13 amino acids. The CDR3 spells CASSLGTDVEAFF. CDR3 in DNA: TGTGCCAGCAGCTTAGGGACAGACGTAGAAGCTTTCTTT.

This clone has a single count. J is TRBJ1-2 and V is TRBV15, with 7 bases matching TRBD1. Germline lookup yields CDR1 LNHNV and CDR2 YYDKDF (reference sequence). V dropped 4 bases and J dropped 3; count of bases not matched to a gene: 8. The CDR3 extends over 15 amino acids. The CDR3 region has the DNA TGTGCCACCAGCACAGGACAGGCTTACGACTATGGCTACACCTTC. It translates to CATSTGQAYDYGYTF.

CDR3 coding DNA: TGTGCCAGTAAGACCCAGGGGACCGGGGAGCTGTTTTTT. This sequence encodes CASKTQGTGELFF. The chain is built from TRBV19 and TRBJ2-2; weak D call: TRBD1 (6 bases). Germline V gives CDR1 LNHDA, CDR2 SQIVND (reference sequence). V was pared by 7 bases and J by 5 bases, with 11 bases between. This CDR3 comprises 13 residues.

The V gene is TRBV27, the J gene TRBJ2-7, with a tentative D call TRBD1 (6 bases). CDR1 is MNHEY and CDR2 is SMNVEV in the germline V gene (reference sequence). CDR3 length equals 15 residues. V lost 4 bases and J 0 bases, leaving 13 bases between the germline ends. CDR3 sequence: CASSSGTQYSYEQYF. In DNA, the CDR3 is TGTGCCAGCAGTTCCGGGACACAATACTCCTACGAGCAGTACTTC.

The rearrangement joins TRBV14 to TRBJ2-7; 10 bases line up with TRBD1. The CDR3 length is 15 residues. The germline V gene has CDR1 SGHDN and CDR2 FVKESK. V lost 2 bases and J lost 3; bases outside the gene matches: 4. DNA of the CDR3: TGTGCCAGCAGCCAAAACCGGGACAGGGGCTACGAGCAGTACTTC. Its protein product is CASSQNRDRGYEQYF.

The chain recombines TRBV6-5 with TRBJ2-2; 9 nucleotides line up with TRBD1. The CDR3 is 15 residues long. The ends lost 3 bases at V and 7 bases at J; junction bases unmatched: 6. Germline CDR1 MNHEY, CDR2 SVGAGI. CDR3 in DNA: TGTGCCAGCAGTTATTACAGGGGGCTGAGCGGGGAGCTGTTTTTT. Translation gives CASSYYRGLSGELFF.

This chain connects TRBV9 to TRBJ2-3; 7 bases match TRBD2. The CDR3 consists of 15 residues. J was trimmed by 1 base and V by 4 bases; bases with no gene match: 6. Germline V gene sequence: CDR1 SGDLS, CDR2 YYNGEE. The CDR3 protein is CASSFGGDGTDTQYF. The CDR3, as DNA: TGTGCCAGCAGCTTTGGGGGGGACGGCACAGATACGCAGTATTTT.

The J gene is TRBJ2-1, the V gene TRBV9; D is undetermined. The CDR3 contains 13 residues. From germline, CDR1 is SGDLS and CDR2 YYNGEE. The germline V and J ends were trimmed by 0 bases and 12 bases, with 13 bases remaining between them. CDR3: CASSVEPFSGQFF. The CDR3 region has the DNA TGTGCCAGCAGCGTAGAGCCGTTCTCCGGGCAGTTCTTC.

The chain uses TRBV4-1 and TRBJ2-2, with no clear D. The CDR3 is 13 residues long. Germline loops: CDR1 MGHRA, CDR2 YSYEKL. V lost 3 bases and J 7 bases, leaving 9 bases between the germline ends. This CDR3 reads CASSHPPSGELFF. The DNA for the CDR3 is TGCGCCAGCAGCCACCCCCCTAGCGGGGAGCTGTTTTTT.

This chain joins TRBV15 and TRBJ1-5, with 7 bases lining up with TRBD1. The CDR3 runs 18 residues. Trimming took 2 bases from V and 9 from J; bases not matched to a gene: 19. Germline CDR1 and CDR2: LNHNV and YYDKDF (reference sequence). The CDR3 reads CATSRSSIWDRESWPQHF. The CDR3 DNA reads as TGTGCCACCAGCAGATCGTCAATTTGGGACAGAGAATCATGGCCCCAGCATTTT.

The J gene is TRBJ2-3, the V gene TRBV11-2; 8 nucleotides match TRBD1. CDR1 is SGHAT and CDR2 is FQNNGV in the germline V gene. CDR3 size: 15 residues. V trimming: 1 base; J trimming: 3 bases; junction bases outside the gene matches: 3. The CDR3 spells CASSLGTGRTDTQYF. The CDR3 DNA reads as TGTGCCAGCAGCTTAGGGACAGGGAGGACAGATACGCAGTATTTT.

The CDR3 here is CAWSVLGAWRGELFF. CDR3 DNA: TGTGCCTGGAGTGTACTGGGAGCGTGGCGCGGGGAGCTGTTTTTT. This chain uses TRBV30 with TRBJ2-2, with D tentatively TRBD2 (5 bases). Germline CDR1 GTSNPN, CDR2 SVGIG (reference sequence). The CDR3 has 15 residues. V lost 0 bases, J lost 7 bases, and 15 bases lay in between.

This clone was detected a few times. Germline is not matched at one junction end, which may reflect a read error. The chain recombines TRBV7-9 with TRBJ1-2; D unresolved. Per germline, CDR1 SEHNR and CDR2 FQNEAQ (reference sequence). This CDR3 is 12 amino acids long. The CDR3 protein is CSSSLTVSGYTF. CDR3 sequence (DNA): TGTTCCAGCAGCTTAACAGTGAGTGGCTACACCTTC.

This clone was counted a single time. The chain employs TRBV4-1 and TRBJ2-7; 10 bases are shared with TRBD1. V was clipped by 1 base and J by 3 bases; unmatched bases: 3. This CDR3 contains 15 residues. The germline CDR1 and CDR2 sequences are MGHRA and YSYEKL. The CDR3 nucleotides read TGCGCCAGCAGCCAAGGGACAGGGGGACTCTACGAGCAGTACTTC. As protein: CASSQGTGGLYEQYF.

This clone was seen just once. The rearrangement links TRBV4-2 to TRBJ1-2; no clear D. Germline V CDR1 and CDR2: LGHNA, YNFKEQ. This CDR3 comprises 14 residues. Trimming removed 0 bases at V and 7 bases at J, with 12 bases between. DNA of the CDR3: TGTGCCAGCAGCCAAGATCGAGGAATTGGTGGCTACACCTTC. It specifies CASSQDRGIGGYTF.

This chain connects TRBV2 to TRBJ1-1, with D maybe TRBD1 (6 bases). Trimming took 2 bases from V and 7 from J, leaving 14 bases between them. The CDR3 totals 14 residues. Germline V gene lookup returns CDR1 SNHLY and CDR2 FYNNEI. The CDR3 sequence is CASSENRGYGEAFF. For the CDR3, the DNA is TGTGCCAGCAGTGAAAATAGGGGGTATGGTGAAGCTTTCTTT.

The chain uses TRBV6-4 and TRBJ1-5; D might be TRBD1 (5 bases). The CDR3 is 13 residues long. V lost 5 bases to trimming and J lost 3 bases, with 8 bases between them. CDR1 and CDR2 (germline): MRHNA, SNTAGT. CDR3 in DNA: TGTGCCAGCAGTCCAGGGATCAATCAGCCCCAGCATTTT. Its translation is CASSPGINQPQHF.

This chain joins TRBV27 and TRBJ2-2; a weak D match, TRBD1 (5 bases). The CDR3 totals 16 residues. Trimming removed 6 bases from V and 5 bases from J, with 19 bases in between. Per the germline V gene, CDR1 is MNHEY and CDR2 is SMNVEV (reference sequence). The CDR3 DNA follows: TGTGCCAGCAGGTCACTGGGGAAGGGGCTTACCGGGGAGCTGTTTTTT. Translating gives CASRSLGKGLTGELFF.

The rearrangement links TRBV28 to TRBJ1-3; D might be TRBD1 (6 bases). The CDR3 consists of 17 residues. Germline V gene lookup returns CDR1 MDHEN and CDR2 SYDVKM. V was pared by 4 bases and J by 0 bases, with 16 bases between. CDR3 loop: CASSYIPGQYSGNTIYF. The CDR3 DNA is TGTGCCAGCAGTTACATACCGGGACAATACTCTGGAAACACCATATATTTT.

The V call is TRBV2, the J call TRBJ1-2; D not resolved. V was pared by 7 bases and J by 2 bases, with 5 bases between. The CDR3 spans 11 residues. From germline, CDR1 is SNHLY and CDR2 FYNNEI. The CDR3 protein is CASMRNYGYTF. As DNA, the CDR3 is TGTGCCAGCATGCGCAACTATGGCTACACCTTC.

The CDR3 here is CASSLGGQGANYGYTF. The CDR3 nucleotides read TGTGCCAGCAGCTTAGGCGGACAGGGGGCCAACTATGGCTACACCTTC. This chain uses TRBV7-2 with TRBJ1-2, with 11 bases that match TRBD1. The length of the CDR3 is 16 residues. The ends lost 1 base at V and 2 bases at J; junction bases unmatched: 3. CDR1 and CDR2 from the germline V gene are SGHTA and FQGNSA.

The chain employs TRBV5-8 and TRBJ1-4, with TRBD1 as a possible D gene (5 bases). Germline V gene sequence: CDR1 SGHTS, CDR2 YDEGEE. Deletions cut 3 bases from V and 8 bases from J, with 23 bases between. This CDR3 is 17 amino acids long. The CDR3 sequence is CASSWGVTNSGREKLFF. The CDR3 DNA reads as TGTGCCAGCAGCTGGGGGGTGACAAACTCGGGGAGGGAAAAACTGTTTTTT.

The chain couples TRBV9 to TRBJ2-1, with D tentatively TRBD2 (6 bases). The CDR3 has 16 amino acids. V lost 7 bases to trimming and J lost 3 bases, with 20 bases between them. The germline V gene encodes CDR1 SGDLS and CDR2 YYNGEE. The DNA of the CDR3 is TGTGCCAGCGCCCAAGGACGGGAGAGCGTCTACAATGAGCAGTTCTTC. Its translation: CASAQGRESVYNEQFF.

Concerning this clone itself: This CDR3 is also generated by other DNA sequences in the sample. This chain uses TRBV7-3 with TRBJ2-7, with 9 bases fitting TRBD1. The germline gives CDR1 SGHTA, CDR2 FQGTGA. With V trimmed by 5 bases and J by 5 bases, 10 bases remained unmatched. CDR3 length equals 15 residues. CDR3 sequence reads: CASSLTGGGRNEQYF. The CDR3 nucleotides read TGTGCCAGCAGCCTGACAGGGGGGGGAAGGAACGAGCAGTACTTC.

The gene calls are TRBV7-2 and TRBJ2-1; TRBD2 matches at 12 bases. J was trimmed by 4 bases and V by 5 bases; bases with no gene match: 3. CDR1 is SGHTA, CDR2 FQGNSA, per germline. The length of the CDR3 is 15 residues. CDR3 nucleotides: TGTGCCAGCAGCACTAGCGGGAGGTTGTACAATGAGCAGTTCTTC. It translates to CASSTSGRLYNEQFF.